The 3 T cell receptor beta chains below all came from one sample that was sequenced in a study of T cells in Graves' hyperthyroidism and ophthalmopathy (dated by TCRdb to about 2019). The receptor library was made with multiplex PCR. The sequencing machine was an Illumina HiSeq 2000. TCR beta CDR3 regions were amplified from RNA transcripts. The first round of RT-PCR for the TCR CDR3 was performed with the HTBI primer set and the Qiagen OneStep RT-PCR kit. The public reads were run again by TCRdb, first through fastp at Q25 and then through MiXCR, and only productive beta chains were kept. For every CDR3 protein sequence, its rows merge into one entry that carries the most common genes and DNA. The sample table records over 150,000 distinct CDR3 sequences; approximately 16% of these occur just once. Clones ranked in the top ten supply roughly 49% of the sample. Material for sequencing was blood. All receptors come from a woman between 45 and 60 years old with Graves' hyperthyroidism.

This clonotype was counted ten times or more. The chain is built from TRBV2 and TRBJ1-1, with a tentative D call TRBD1 (5 bases). Germline values: CDR1 SNHLY, CDR2 FYNNEI. V was clipped by 4 bases and J by 5 bases, with 17 bases between them. The CDR3 is made up of 15 amino acids. This chain's CDR3 is CASSVNGAVKTEAFF. CDR3 DNA: TGTGCCAGCAGTGTAAATGGGGCGGTAAAGACTGAAGCTTTCTTT. Looking up the rest from reference TRBV2 and TRBJ1-1 gives the full variable domain: EPEVTQTPSHQVTQMGQEVILRCVPISNHLYFYWYRQILGQKVEFLVSFYNNEISEKSEIFDDQFSVERPDGSNFTLKIRSTKLEDSAMYFCASSVNGAVKTEAFFGQGTRLTVV.

This clonotype was picked up many times. The V and J genes are TRBV2 and TRBJ2-7, with 9 positions matching TRBD1. Germline V gene sequence: CDR1 SNHLY, CDR2 FYNNEI. V shed 7 bases and J 7 bases; nucleotides not matched to a gene: 17. This CDR3 comprises 16 residues. The CDR3 DNA sequence: TGTGCCAGCACCCAAACGGGAGTGGGACAGGGCGGAGAGCAGTACTTC. Translation gives CASTQTGVGQGGEQYF. Full variable domain (missing parts from reference TRBV2 and TRBJ2-7): EPEVTQTPSHQVTQMGQEVILRCVPISNHLYFYWYRQILGQKVEFLVSFYNNEISEKSEIFDDQFSVERPDGSNFTLKIRSTKLEDSAMYFCASTQTGVGQGGEQYFGPGTRLTVT.

This clonotype turned up a few times. V and J are TRBV29-1 and TRBJ1-1; D gene ambiguous. The CDR3 contains 13 residues. V lost 5 bases and J 5 bases, leaving 15 bases between the germline ends. Germline CDR1 SQVTM, CDR2 ANQGSEA. The CDR3 here is CSVFGWARTEAFF. CDR3 sequence (DNA): TGCAGCGTTTTTGGTTGGGCAAGGACTGAAGCTTTCTTT.